This passage covers 26 T cell receptor beta chains from one sample sequenced in a study of blood T cell repertoires in COVID-19. The repertoire was sequenced with immunoSEQ multiplex PCR; TCRdb's copy has only in-frame clones and lacks some. Here the sample spans more than 9,500 clones, 85% to 90% being singletons. The specimen sequenced was peripheral blood. The receptors come from a woman aged 55-75 years with active COVID-19.

The genes are TRBV7-8 and TRBJ1-6; D gene uncertain. The CDR3 length is 16 residues. The germline V gene has CDR1 SGHVS and CDR2 FQNEAQ. Trimming removed 3 bases from V and 0 bases from J, with 9 bases in between. CDR3 DNA sequence: TGTGCCAGCAGCTTGCTCGGGATCTCCTATAATTCACCCCTCCACTTT. Translation: CASSLLGISYNSPLHF.

V usage is TRBV7-9 and J usage is TRBJ1-2; D perhaps matches TRBD1 (6 bases). The CDR3 spans 15 residues. Between the trimmed V and J ends, which lost 4 bases and 2 bases, there was a span of 14 bases. CDR1 SEHNR and CDR2 FQNEAQ come from the germline V gene (reference sequence). The CDR3 spells CASSSSAGDNYGYTF. The CDR3 DNA follows: TGTGCCAGCAGCTCCTCTGCAGGGGACAACTATGGCTACACCTTC.

The chain carries TRBV18 and TRBJ1-2, with D possibly TRBD1 on 6 matching bases. V was shortened by 3 bases and J by 5 bases, with 16 bases between the two germline ends. Germline lookup yields CDR1 KGHSH and CDR2 LQKENI. CDR3 length: 15 amino acids. The CDR3 sequence: CASSPIGGLEYGYTF. For the CDR3, the DNA is TGTGCCAGCTCACCGATCGGGGGGCTCGAGTATGGCTACACCTTC.

The chain links TRBV7-9 to TRBJ1-2; 9 nucleotides agree with TRBD1. CDR3 length: 15 residues. J gave up 7 bases and V 0 bases, and 6 bases lay outside the gene matches. CDR1 SEHNR and CDR2 FQNEAQ come from the germline V gene (reference sequence). CDR3 protein: CASSLASGTGPGYTF. The CDR3 DNA reads as TGTGCCAGCAGCTTAGCATCAGGGACAGGGCCTGGCTACACCTTC.

The chain has TRBV11-2 and TRBJ2-2; 8 nucleotides match TRBD1. Trimming removed 5 bases from V and 7 bases from J; junction bases left unmatched: 12. The CDR3 spans 16 residues. Germline CDR1 is SGHAT and CDR2 is FQNNGV. CDR3 sequence reads: CASSILGAGGHGELFF. CDR3 sequence (DNA): TGTGCCAGCAGCATCCTGGGGGCAGGGGGCCACGGGGAGCTGTTTTTT.

The chain has TRBV21-1 and TRBJ2-7; TRBD1 was called by the table and not checked on the DNA. TRBV21-1 has pseudogene status. This CDR3 comprises 14 residues. The CDR3 is CASSRGQSSYEQYV. CDR3 coding DNA: TGTGCCAGCAGCCGAGGACAGAGCTCCTACGAGCAGTACGTC.

V is TRBV7-2 and J is TRBJ1-5, with 7 bases identical to TRBD1. There are 15 residues in the CDR3. The germline V gene has CDR1 SGHTA and CDR2 FQGNSA. Unmatched junction bases numbered 8, after V lost 2 bases and J lost 7 bases. CDR3 residues: CASSLRGQRNQPQHF. The CDR3 coding sequence is TGTGCCAGCAGCTTAAGGGGACAGAGGAACCAGCCCCAGCATTTT.

V and J are TRBV3-1 (or the pseudogene TRBV3-2) and TRBJ2-7; 7 positions agree with TRBD2. Germline trimming cut 1 base from V and 0 bases from J; bases unmatched to any gene: 3. CDR3 size: 15 residues. The V gene's germline CDR1 is LGHDT and CDR2 YNNKEL (reference sequence). CDR3 DNA: TGTGCCAGCAGCCAAGGAGCGGGGAGCTCCTACGAGCAGTACGTC. Amino acids: CASSQGAGSSYEQYV.

The sample holds a few counts of this clone. The chain has TRBV5-1 and TRBJ1-2; 7 positions agree with TRBD1. Unmatched junction bases numbered 6, after V lost 3 bases and J lost 1 base. The CDR3 is made up of 15 amino acids. Per the germline V gene, CDR1 is SGHRS and CDR2 is YFSETQ. CDR3 DNA: TGCGCCAGCAGCTCCGGGACAGCCCTTAACTATGGCTACACCTTC. Amino acid sequence: CASSSGTALNYGYTF.

The chain couples TRBV2 to TRBJ1-2; D is uncertain. V shed 1 base and J shed 4 bases, with 13 bases lying between them. Germline CDR1 reads SNHLY; CDR2 reads FYNNEI. The CDR3 contains 15 residues. CDR3 coding DNA: TGTGCCAGCAGTGAAGGGGCCGGGGTGATCTATGGCTACACCTTC. It codes for CASSEGAGVIYGYTF.

V and J are TRBV7-3 and TRBJ2-6; 7 bases line up with TRBD1. The ends lost 0 bases at V and 7 bases at J; junction bases unmatched: 15. CDR1 and CDR2 from the germline V gene are SGHTA and FQGTGA. CDR3 length equals 19 residues. CDR3 sequence reads: CASSLTVPGQLFGANVLTF. Written as DNA, the CDR3 is TGTGCCAGCAGCTTAACCGTACCGGGACAGCTTTTTGGAGCCAACGTCCTGACTTTC.

This clone was counted once. CDR3 protein: CASSPGQYSTEAFF. CDR3 in DNA: TGTGCCAGCAGTCCAGGACAGTATAGCACTGAAGCTTTCTTT. The chain joins TRBV27 to TRBJ1-1; D might be TRBD1 (6 bases). The germline V gene has CDR1 MNHEY and CDR2 SMNVEV (reference sequence). Trimming left V 5 bases short and J 4 bases short, with 14 bases between. The CDR3 is 14 amino acids.

The sample holds a few counts of this clone. The chain combines TRBV16 with TRBJ2-7; D unresolved. The germline CDR1 and CDR2 sequences are KGHSY and FQNENV. V lost 4 bases and J 9 bases, leaving 19 bases between the germline ends. This CDR3 has 14 residues. The CDR3 loop reads CASSPETSSVGQYF. In DNA, the CDR3 is TGTGCCAGCAGCCCGGAGACGAGTTCGGTTGGGCAGTACTTC. Drawing the rest from reference TRBV16 and TRBJ2-7, the complete variable domain is GEEVAQTPKHLVRGEGQKAKLYCAPIKGHSYVFWYQQVLKNEFKFLISFQNENVFDETGMPKERFSAKCLPNSPCSLEIQATKLEDSAVYFCASSPETSSVGQYFGPGTRLTVT.

The genes are TRBV6-6 and TRBJ2-1; 10 bases match TRBD1. CDR3 length: 18 residues. The ends lost 5 bases at V and 5 bases at J; junction bases unmatched: 15. CDR1 MNHNY and CDR2 SVGAGI come from the germline V gene (reference sequence). For the CDR3, the DNA is TGTGCCAGCAGTCCGCTCCACGTCGGACAGGGGGACGACAATGAGCAGTTCTTC. This encodes CASSPLHVGQGDDNEQFF.

As DNA, the CDR3 is TGTGCCACCAGCAGAGATTGGCGGAGATACTCTGGGGCCAACGTCCTGACTTTC. Translated: CATSRDWRRYSGANVLTF. The chain couples TRBV15 to TRBJ2-6, with D unresolved. There are 18 residues in the CDR3. V lost 0 bases, J lost 0 bases, and 12 bases lay in between. Germline lookup yields CDR1 LNHNV and CDR2 YYDKDF (reference sequence).

The chain recombines TRBV28 with TRBJ1-1, with D unclear. This CDR3 has 13 residues. V was shortened by 3 bases and J by 7 bases, with 12 bases between the two germline ends. The germline V gene encodes CDR1 MDHEN and CDR2 SYDVKM. The CDR3 is CASSLSSPFEAFF. Here the CDR3 DNA reads TGTGCCAGCAGTTTGTCCTCCCCCTTTGAAGCTTTCTTT. The full variable domain, in which reference TRBV28 and TRBJ1-1 provide the parts outside the CDR3, is DVKVTQSSRYLVKRTGEKVFLECVQDMDHENMFWYRQDPGLGLRLIYFSYDVKMKEKGDIPEGYSVSREKKERFSLILESASTNQTSMYLCASSLSSPFEAFFGQGTRLTVV.

The chain links TRBV28 to TRBJ2-3; D may be TRBD1 (6 bases). The V gene lost 2 bases and the J gene lost 2 bases, with 8 bases spanning the gap. Germline V gene sequence: CDR1 MDHEN, CDR2 SYDVKM. The CDR3 has 14 amino acids. CDR3 sequence reads: CASSLRQVTDTQYF. As DNA, the CDR3 is TGTGCCAGCAGTTTAAGACAGGTCACAGATACGCAGTATTTT.

The chain is built from TRBV5-1 and TRBJ1-4; tentatively, D is TRBD1 (6 bases). CDR3 length: 16 residues. Germline loops: CDR1 SGHRS, CDR2 YFSETQ. The germline V and J ends were trimmed by 4 bases and 4 bases, with 17 bases remaining between them. The CDR3 DNA reads TGCGCCAGCAGCCAGATAGGACAGAGCGTTAATGAAAAACTGTTTTTT. It is translated as CASSQIGQSVNEKLFF.

The chain combines TRBV16 with TRBJ2-7; D remains ambiguous. CDR1 and CDR2 (germline): KGHSY, FQNENV. The CDR3 extends over 14 amino acids. V was shortened by 0 bases and J by 2 bases, with 8 bases between the two germline ends. The CDR3 sequence: CASSQSRLAYEQYF. CDR3 sequence (DNA): TGTGCCAGCAGCCAATCCCGACTGGCCTACGAGCAGTACTTC.

The chain couples TRBV19 to TRBJ1-5, with TRBD1 as a possible D gene (6 bases). The CDR3 consists of 13 residues. The V and J ends lost 6 bases and 5 bases respectively, with 11 bases between them. CDR1 and CDR2 from the germline V gene are LNHDA and SQIVND (reference sequence). As DNA, the CDR3 is TGTGCCAGTAGGCCAACAGGGTATCAGCCCCAGCATTTT. Protein product: CASRPTGYQPQHF.

V and J are TRBV7-2 and TRBJ2-2, with a tentative D call TRBD1 (6 bases). Trimming removed 2 bases at V and 1 base at J, with 17 bases between. This CDR3 has 18 residues. The germline CDR1 and CDR2 sequences are SGHTA and FQGNSA. CDR3 DNA sequence: TGTGCCAGCAGCTTATCTCTGGCAGGGGCTGTGAACACCGGGGAGCTGTTTTTT. This translates into CASSLSLAGAVNTGELFF.

This sequence joins TRBV2 and TRBJ1-1; D is perhaps TRBD1 (6 bases). The germline gives CDR1 SNHLY, CDR2 FYNNEI. The CDR3 totals 13 residues. V was cut by 8 bases and J by 2 bases, with 12 bases left in between. The CDR3 region has the DNA TGTGCCAGCTCCAGACAGGTAAACACTGAAGCTTTCTTT. This encodes CASSRQVNTEAFF.

The chain employs TRBV3-1 (or the pseudogene TRBV3-2) and TRBJ1-6; D may be TRBD1 (6 bases). Germline lookup yields CDR1 LGHDT and CDR2 YNNKEL (reference sequence). V lost 6 bases and J 7 bases, leaving 16 bases between the germline ends. The CDR3 totals 15 residues. Written as DNA, the CDR3 is TGTGCCAGCAGTCGAGGACAGTATAACAATTCACCCCTCCACTTT. Residues: CASSRGQYNNSPLHF.

The rearrangement uses TRBV7-2 and TRBJ2-5; 14 nucleotides agree with TRBD2. CDR3 size: 19 residues. Germline trimming cut 0 bases from V and 2 bases from J; bases unmatched to any gene: 8. The germline gives CDR1 SGHTA, CDR2 FQGNSA. The CDR3 region is CASSLAVGLAGGPQETQYF. DNA for the CDR3: TGTGCCAGCAGCTTAGCGGTAGGACTAGCGGGAGGCCCTCAAGAGACCCAGTACTTC.

The chain has TRBV13 and TRBJ1-1, with D possibly being TRBD1 (6 bases). This CDR3 spans 15 amino acids. The V end was cut by 2 bases, the J end by 3 bases, with 13 bases between. Germline V lookup: CDR1 PRHDT, CDR2 FYEKMQ (reference sequence). CDR3 in amino acids: CASSLRGAGDTEAFF. The CDR3 nucleotides are TGTGCCAGCAGCTTACGGGGGGCCGGAGACACTGAAGCTTTCTTT.

The chain uses TRBV20-1 and TRBJ2-2, with D possibly being TRBD2 (6 bases). Looked up from germline, CDR1 is DFQATT and CDR2 is SNEGSKA (reference sequence). V lost 3 bases to trimming and J lost 5 bases, with 10 bases between them. The CDR3 sequence is 13 residues long. CDR3 nucleotide sequence: TGCAGTGCTAGTAAACGGGGGACCGGGGAGCTGTTTTTT. It codes for CSASKRGTGELFF.